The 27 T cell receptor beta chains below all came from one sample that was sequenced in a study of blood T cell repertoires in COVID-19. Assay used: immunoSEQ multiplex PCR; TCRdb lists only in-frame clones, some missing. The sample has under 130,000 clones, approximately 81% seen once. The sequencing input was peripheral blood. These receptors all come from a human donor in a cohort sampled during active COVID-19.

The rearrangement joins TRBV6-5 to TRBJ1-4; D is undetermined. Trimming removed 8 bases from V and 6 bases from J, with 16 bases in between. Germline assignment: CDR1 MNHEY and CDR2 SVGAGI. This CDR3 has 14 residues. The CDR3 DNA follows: TGTGCCAGCGGCCCAATGGGCAGAGATGAAAAACTGTTTTTT. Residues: CASGPMGRDEKLFF.

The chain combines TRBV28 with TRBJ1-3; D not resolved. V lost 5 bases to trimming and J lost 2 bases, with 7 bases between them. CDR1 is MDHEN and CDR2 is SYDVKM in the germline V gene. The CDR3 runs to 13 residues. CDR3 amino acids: CASSQLAGNTIYF. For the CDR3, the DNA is TGTGCCAGCAGTCAATTAGCTGGAAACACCATATATTTT.

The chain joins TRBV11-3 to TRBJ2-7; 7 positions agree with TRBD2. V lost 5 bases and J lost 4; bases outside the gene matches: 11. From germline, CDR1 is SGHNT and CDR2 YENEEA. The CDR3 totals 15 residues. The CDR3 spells CASSLLSGASYEQYF. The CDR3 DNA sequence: TGTGCCAGCAGCCTCCTAAGCGGGGCTAGTTACGAGCAGTACTTC. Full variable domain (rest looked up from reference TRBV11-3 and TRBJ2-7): EAGVVQSPRYKIIEKKQPVAFWCNPISGHNTLYWYLQNLGQGPELLIRYENEEAVDDSQLPKDRFSAERLKGVDSTLKIQPAELGDSAVYLCASSLLSGASYEQYFGPGTRLTVT.

DNA for the CDR3: TGTGCCTGGAGTACCACAGAACAGGGGGCACCGTACTTC. Amino acids: CAWSTTEQGAPYF. V gene TRBV30 combines with J gene TRBJ2-7, with TRBD1 matching 9 bases. The CDR3 is made up of 13 amino acids. V shed 2 bases and J 12 bases; nucleotides not matched to a gene: 11. CDR1 GTSNPN and CDR2 SVGIG come from the germline V gene (reference sequence). The variable domain in full, with the rest retrieved from reference TRBV30 and TRBJ2-7, is SQTIHQWPATLVQPVGSPLSLECTVEGTSNPNLYWYRQAAGRGLQLLFYSVGIGQISSEVPQNLSASRPQDRQFILSSKKLLLSDSGFYLCAWSTTEQGAPYFGPGTRLTVT.

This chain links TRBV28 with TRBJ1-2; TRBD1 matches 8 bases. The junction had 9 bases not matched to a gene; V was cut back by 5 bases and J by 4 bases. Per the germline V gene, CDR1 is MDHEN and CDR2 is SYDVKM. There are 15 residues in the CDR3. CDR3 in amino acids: CASSATQGGVYGYTF. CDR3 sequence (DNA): TGTGCCAGCAGTGCGACACAGGGGGGTGTCTATGGCTACACCTTC.

Written as DNA, the CDR3 is TGTGCCAGCAACATAGAGGGACTAGCGGGAGTAGGGACCGGGGAGCTGTTTTTT. This gives the protein CASNIEGLAGVGTGELFF. The chain recombines TRBV7-2 with TRBJ2-2; 14 positions agree with TRBD2. The J segment lost 5 bases and the V segment lost 7 bases, leaving 12 bases of the junction unmatched. From germline, CDR1 is SGHTA and CDR2 FQGNSA. CDR3 size: 18 residues.

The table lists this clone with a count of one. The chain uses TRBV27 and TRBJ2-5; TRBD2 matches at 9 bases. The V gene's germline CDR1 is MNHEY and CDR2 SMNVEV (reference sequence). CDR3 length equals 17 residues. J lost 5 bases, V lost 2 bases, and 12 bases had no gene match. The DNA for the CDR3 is TGTGCCAGCAGTTTAGTTCAGCGGGGGGCCATCCAGGAGACCCAGTACTTC. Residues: CASSLVQRGAIQETQYF.

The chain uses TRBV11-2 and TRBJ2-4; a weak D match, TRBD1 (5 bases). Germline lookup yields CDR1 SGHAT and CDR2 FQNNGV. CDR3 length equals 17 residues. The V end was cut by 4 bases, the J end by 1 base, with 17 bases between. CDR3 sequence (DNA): TGTGCCAGCAGCTCCCTAGGGGTGGTTATTGCCAAAAACATTCAGTACTTC. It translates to CASSSLGVVIAKNIQYF.

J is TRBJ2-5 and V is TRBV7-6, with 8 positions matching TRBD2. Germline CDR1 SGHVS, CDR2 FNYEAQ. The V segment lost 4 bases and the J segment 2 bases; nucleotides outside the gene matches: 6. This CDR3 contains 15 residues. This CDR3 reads CASSSISGVQETQYF. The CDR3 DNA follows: TGTGCCAGCAGCTCAATTAGCGGGGTACAAGAGACCCAGTACTTC.

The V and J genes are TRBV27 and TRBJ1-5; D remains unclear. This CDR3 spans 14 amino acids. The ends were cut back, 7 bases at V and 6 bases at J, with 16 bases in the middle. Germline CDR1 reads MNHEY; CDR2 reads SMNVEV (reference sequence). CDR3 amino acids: CASTRTGGSQPQHF. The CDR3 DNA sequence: TGTGCCAGCACCCGGACGGGAGGAAGTCAGCCCCAGCATTTT.

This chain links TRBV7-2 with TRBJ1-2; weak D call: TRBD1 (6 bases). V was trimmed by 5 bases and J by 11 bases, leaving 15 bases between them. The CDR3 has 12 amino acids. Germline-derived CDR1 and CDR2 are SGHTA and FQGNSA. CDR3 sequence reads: CASSQTTGSYTF. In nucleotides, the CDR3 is TGTGCCAGCAGCCAAACGACAGGCTCATACACCTTC.

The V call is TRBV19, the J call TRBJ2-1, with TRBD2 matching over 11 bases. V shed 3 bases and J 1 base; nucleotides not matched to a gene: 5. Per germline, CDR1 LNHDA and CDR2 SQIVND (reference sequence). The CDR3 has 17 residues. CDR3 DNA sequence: TGTGCCAGTAGTATCCAGACTAGCGGGATATCCTACAATGAGCAGTTCTTC. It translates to CASSIQTSGISYNEQFF.

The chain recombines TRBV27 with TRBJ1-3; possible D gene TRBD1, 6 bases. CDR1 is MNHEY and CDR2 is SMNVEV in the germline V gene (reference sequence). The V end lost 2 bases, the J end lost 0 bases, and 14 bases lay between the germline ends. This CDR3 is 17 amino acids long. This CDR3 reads CASSLMWGGASGNTIYF. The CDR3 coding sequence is TGTGCCAGCAGTTTAATGTGGGGGGGGGCCTCTGGAAACACCATATATTTT.

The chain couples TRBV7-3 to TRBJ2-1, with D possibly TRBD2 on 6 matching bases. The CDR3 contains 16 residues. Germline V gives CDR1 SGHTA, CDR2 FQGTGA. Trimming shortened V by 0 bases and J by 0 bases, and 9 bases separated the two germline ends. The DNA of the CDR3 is TGTGCCAGCAGCTTAACGGTCGGGAGCTCCTACAATGAGCAGTTCTTC. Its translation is CASSLTVGSSYNEQFF. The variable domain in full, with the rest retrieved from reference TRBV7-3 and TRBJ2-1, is GAGVSQTPSNKVTEKGKYVELRCDPISGHTALYWYRQSLGQGPEFLIYFQGTGAADDSGLPNDRFFAVRPEGSVSTLKIQRTERGDSAVYLCASSLTVGSSYNEQFFGPGTRLTVL.

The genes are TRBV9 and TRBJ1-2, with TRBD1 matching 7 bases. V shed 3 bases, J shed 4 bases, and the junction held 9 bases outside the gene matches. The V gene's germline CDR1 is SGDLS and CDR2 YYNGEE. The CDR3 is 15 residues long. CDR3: CASSEQTGKVYGYTF. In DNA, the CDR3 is TGTGCCAGCAGCGAGCAGACAGGGAAGGTCTATGGCTACACCTTC.

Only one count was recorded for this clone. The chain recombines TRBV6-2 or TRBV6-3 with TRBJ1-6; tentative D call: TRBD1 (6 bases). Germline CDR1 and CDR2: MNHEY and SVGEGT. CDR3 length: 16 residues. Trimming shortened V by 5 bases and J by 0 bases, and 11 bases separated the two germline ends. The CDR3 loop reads CASSDDRSSYNSPLHF. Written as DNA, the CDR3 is TGTGCCAGCAGTGACGACAGGAGCTCCTATAATTCACCCCTCCACTTT.

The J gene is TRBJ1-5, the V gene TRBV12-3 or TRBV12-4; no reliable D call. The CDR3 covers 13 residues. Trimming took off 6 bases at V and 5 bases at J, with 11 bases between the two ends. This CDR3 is CASRMSLYQPQHF. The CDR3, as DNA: TGTGCCAGCAGAATGTCCCTCTATCAGCCCCAGCATTTT.

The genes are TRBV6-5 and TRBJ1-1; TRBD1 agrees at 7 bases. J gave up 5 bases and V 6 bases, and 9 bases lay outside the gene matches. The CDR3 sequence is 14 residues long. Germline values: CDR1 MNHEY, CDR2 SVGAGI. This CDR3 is CASRKDRYLTEAFF. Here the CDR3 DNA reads TGTGCCAGCAGGAAGGACAGGTATCTGACTGAAGCTTTCTTT.

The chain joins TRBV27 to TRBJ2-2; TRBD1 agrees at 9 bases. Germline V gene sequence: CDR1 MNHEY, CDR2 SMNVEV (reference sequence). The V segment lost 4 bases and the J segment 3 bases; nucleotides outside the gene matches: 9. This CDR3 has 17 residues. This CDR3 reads CASSSALGTGHTGELFF. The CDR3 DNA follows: TGTGCCAGCAGTTCGGCCCTCGGGACAGGGCACACCGGGGAGCTGTTTTTT.

CDR3 residues: CASSPRDRAGNTIYF. The CDR3 DNA reads as TGTGCCAGCAGCCCCCGGGACAGGGCAGGAAACACCATATATTTT. The chain is built from TRBV9 and TRBJ1-3; 9 positions match TRBD1. The CDR3 has 15 amino acids. Germline V gene sequence: CDR1 SGDLS, CDR2 YYNGEE. With 4 bases clipped from V and 4 bases from J, the junction kept 6 bases outside the gene matches. Complete variable domain (other parts from reference TRBV9 and TRBJ1-3): DSGVTQTPKHLITATGQRVTLRCSPRSGDLSVYWYQQSLDQGLQFLIQYYNGEERAKGNILERFSAQQFPDLHSELNLSSLELGDSALYFCASSPRDRAGNTIYFGEGSWLTVV.

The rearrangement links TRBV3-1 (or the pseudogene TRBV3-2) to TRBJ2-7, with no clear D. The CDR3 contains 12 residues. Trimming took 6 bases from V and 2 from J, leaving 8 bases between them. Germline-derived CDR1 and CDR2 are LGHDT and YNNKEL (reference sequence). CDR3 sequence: CASSRDTYEQYF. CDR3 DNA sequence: TGTGCCAGCAGTCGAGACACCTACGAGCAGTACTTC.

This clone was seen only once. The CDR3, as DNA: TGTGCCAGCAGCTTGTATGGCGGGGAGGAGTATGGCTACACCTTC. This encodes CASSLYGGEEYGYTF. The V and J genes are TRBV5-5 and TRBJ1-2, with no clear D. The CDR3 contains 15 residues. Deletions cut 1 base from V and 5 bases from J, with 15 bases between. Germline CDR1 is SGHKS and CDR2 is YYEKEE (reference sequence).

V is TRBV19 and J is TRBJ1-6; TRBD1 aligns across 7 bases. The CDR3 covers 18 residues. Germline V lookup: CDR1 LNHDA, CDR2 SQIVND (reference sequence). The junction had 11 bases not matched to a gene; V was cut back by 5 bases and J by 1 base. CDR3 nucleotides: TGTGCCAGTAGTCTATTCGGACAGGATGGTTCCTATAATTCACCCCTCCACTTT. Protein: CASSLFGQDGSYNSPLHF.

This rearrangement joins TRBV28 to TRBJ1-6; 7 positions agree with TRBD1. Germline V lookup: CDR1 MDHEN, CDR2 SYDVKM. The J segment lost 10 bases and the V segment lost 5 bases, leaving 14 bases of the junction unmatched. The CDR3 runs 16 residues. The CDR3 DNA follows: TGTGCCAGCAGTCCCAACCTTGGGACAGCTGGATCACCCCTCCACTTT. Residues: CASSPNLGTAGSPLHF.

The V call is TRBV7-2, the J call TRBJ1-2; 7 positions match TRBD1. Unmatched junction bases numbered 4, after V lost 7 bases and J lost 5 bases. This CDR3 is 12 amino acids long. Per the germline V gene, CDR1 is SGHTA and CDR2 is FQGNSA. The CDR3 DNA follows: TGTGCCAGCACTGGGACAGAATATGGCTACACCTTC. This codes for CASTGTEYGYTF.

The CDR3 region is CASSRETSGYEQYF. CDR3 sequence (DNA): TGTGCCAGTAGTCGAGAGACGAGCGGCTACGAGCAGTACTTC. V gene TRBV19 combines with J gene TRBJ2-7, with D possibly TRBD2 on 5 matching bases. CDR1 and CDR2 from the germline V gene are LNHDA and SQIVND (reference sequence). Trimming took 5 bases from V and 3 from J, leaving 14 bases between them. The CDR3 length is 14 residues. Complete variable domain (other parts from reference TRBV19 and TRBJ2-7): DGGITQSPKYLFRKEGQNVTLSCEQNLNHDAMYWYRQDPGQGLRLIYYSQIVNDFQKGDIAEGYSVSREKKESFPLTVTSAQKNPTAFYLCASSRETSGYEQYFGPGTRLTVT.

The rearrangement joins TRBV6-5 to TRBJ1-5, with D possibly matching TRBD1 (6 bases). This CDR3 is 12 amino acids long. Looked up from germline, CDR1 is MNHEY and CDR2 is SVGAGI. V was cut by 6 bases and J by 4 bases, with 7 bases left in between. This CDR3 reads CASRGANQPQHF. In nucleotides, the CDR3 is TGTGCCAGCAGGGGGGCGAATCAGCCCCAGCATTTT.